The entry that follows covers one TCR beta chain sequence. Clones were sequenced by immunoSEQ multiplex PCR, and TCRdb holds only the in-frame ones, with some missing. The sample yields around 250,000 clones, 70% to 90% seen once. The data stem from a study of blood T cell repertoires in COVID-19. This CDR3 is built from 16 residues. The V gene's germline CDR1 is SGHAT and CDR2 FQNNGV. V was trimmed by 3 bases and J by 8 bases, leaving 20 bases between them. The gene calls are TRBV11-2 and TRBJ2-1; D not certain. Sequenced sample: PBMCs or T cells enriched from blood (not recorded which). The sequence was collected from a woman aged 25-40 years with acute COVID-19. In DNA form, the CDR3 reads TGTGCCAGCAGCTTTTCCTCCTTTGGGCTTTTAGATGAGCAGTTCTTC. The encoded protein is CASSFSSFGLLDEQFF.